Listed below are T cell receptor beta chains from one sample, sequenced in a study of blood T cell repertoires in COVID-19. TCRdb keeps only in-frame clones here, not all; method: immunoSEQ multiplex PCR. The sample consists of about 480,000 clones, approximately 89% of them appearing once. The sample comprised peripheral blood. Receptor source: a woman aged 45-65 years with COVID-19, enrolled during active disease. CDR3s include the opening cysteine and the closing phenylalanine or tryptophan. Each record gives: J gene, V gene, clone size, D gene, CDR3 DNA, CDR3 protein. A D gene is named only where the DNA matches it firmly. Part of the rows lack a size; the others show once, few, many or a class for expanded clones.

J gene: TRBJ2-2; V gene: TRBV7-7; clone size: once; D gene: TRBD1; CDR3 DNA: TGTGCCAGCAGCCGACAGGGGCACGGGGAGCTGTTTTTT; CDR3 protein: CASSRQGHGELFF
J gene: TRBJ2-7; V gene: TRBV28; clone size: .; D gene: TRBD1; CDR3 DNA: TGTGCCAGCAGTTCAGGGACAGGGGTCGAGCAGTACTTC; CDR3 protein: CASSSGTGVEQYF
J gene: TRBJ1-5; V gene: TRBV5-5; clone size: .; D gene: .; CDR3 DNA: TGTGCCAGCAGCTTGGCCGTTAGTCAGCCCCAGCATTTT; CDR3 protein: CASSLAVSQPQHF
J gene: TRBJ1-2; V gene: TRBV20-1; clone size: .; D gene: TRBD1; CDR3 DNA: TGCAGTGCTAGTTGGGACAGGGGGCTATCCTACACCTTC; CDR3 protein: CSASWDRGLSYTF
J gene: TRBJ2-5; V gene: TRBV12-3/TRBV12-4; clone size: .; D gene: .; CDR3 DNA: TGTGCCAGCAGTTTAGACGGCCAAGAGACCCAGTACTTC; CDR3 protein: CASSLDGQETQYF
J gene: TRBJ1-2; V gene: TRBV24-1; clone size: .; D gene: .; CDR3 DNA: TGTGCCACCAGTGATCCGACTCTGGGTAACTATGGCTACACCTTC; CDR3 protein: CATSDPTLGNYGYTF
J gene: TRBJ1-2; V gene: TRBV1; clone size: .; D gene: .; CDR3 DNA: TGCACCAGCAGCCCCACAGGGGTTGGCTATGGCTACACCTTC; CDR3 protein: CTSSPTGVGYGYTF
J gene: TRBJ1-2; V gene: TRBV5-1; clone size: .; D gene: TRBD1; CDR3 DNA: TGCGCCAGCAGCCAACAGGGGCCTCCGTATGGCTACACCTTC; CDR3 protein: CASSQQGPPYGYTF
J gene: TRBJ1-3; V gene: TRBV5-5; clone size: .; D gene: .; CDR3 DNA: TGTGCCAGCAGCTTGGTGGCAACTGGAAACACCATATATTTT; CDR3 protein: CASSLVATGNTIYF
J gene: TRBJ1-1; V gene: TRBV24-1; clone size: .; D gene: TRBD1; CDR3 DNA: TGTGCCACCAGTCCGGGACAGGGGGCGAATAGAGCTTTCTTT; CDR3 protein: CATSPGQGANRAFF
J gene: TRBJ1-3; V gene: TRBV21-1; clone size: once; D gene: .; CDR3 DNA: TGTGCCAGCAGCACCAAGACAGGGGAGGCAACTGGAAACACCATATATTTT; CDR3 protein: CASSTKTGEATGNTIYF
J gene: TRBJ1-1; V gene: TRBV19; clone size: few; D gene: TRBD1; CDR3 DNA: TGTGCCAGTAGTCGGACAGGGGACACTGAAGCTTTCTTT; CDR3 protein: CASSRTGDTEAFF
J gene: TRBJ1-1; V gene: TRBV9; clone size: .; D gene: .; CDR3 DNA: TGTGCCAGCAGCCCCGGACTAGGTGGGACTGAAGCTTTCTTT; CDR3 protein: CASSPGLGGTEAFF
J gene: TRBJ2-2; V gene: TRBV6-6; clone size: .; D gene: .; CDR3 DNA: TGTGCCAGCAGGGTAGAGAACACCGGGGAGCTGTTTTTT; CDR3 protein: CASRVENTGELFF
J gene: TRBJ1-5; V gene: TRBV2; clone size: .; D gene: TRBD1; CDR3 DNA: TGTGCCAGCAGTCCTTCGGGACAGCTCAATCAGCCCCAGCATTTT; CDR3 protein: CASSPSGQLNQPQHF
J gene: TRBJ1-3; V gene: TRBV19; clone size: .; D gene: .; CDR3 DNA: TGTGCCAGTAGTATCTCGTTTTTCGGTGCCACTGGAAACACCATATATTTT; CDR3 protein: CASSISFFGATGNTIYF
J gene: TRBJ2-1; V gene: TRBV9; clone size: .; D gene: TRBD2; CDR3 DNA: TGTGCCAGCAGCGTAGGACTAGCGGGGGTTAATGAGCAGTTCTTC; CDR3 protein: CASSVGLAGVNEQFF
J gene: TRBJ1-1; V gene: TRBV9; clone size: .; D gene: .; CDR3 DNA: TGTGCCAGCAGCGCGGGACATTCAAACACTGAAGCTTTCTTT; CDR3 protein: CASSAGHSNTEAFF
J gene: TRBJ1-2; V gene: TRBV27; clone size: .; D gene: .; CDR3 DNA: TGTGCCAGCAGTTTATCGTCCGGACTTAACTATGGCTACACCTTC; CDR3 protein: CASSLSSGLNYGYTF
J gene: TRBJ1-3; V gene: TRBV9; clone size: .; D gene: .; CDR3 DNA: TGTGCCAGCAGCGCTTCTAATAGGCGGAACACCATATATTTT; CDR3 protein: CASSASNRRNTIYF
J gene: TRBJ2-1; V gene: TRBV5-1; clone size: .; D gene: TRBD2; CDR3 DNA: TGCGCCAGCAGCAGCGGGGGTCTCGATGAGCAGTTCTTC; CDR3 protein: CASSSGGLDEQFF
J gene: TRBJ1-2; V gene: TRBV28; clone size: .; D gene: TRBD1; CDR3 DNA: TGTGCCAGCAGTATTACTGGGACAGGGGGCGCGGATGGCTACACCTTC; CDR3 protein: CASSITGTGGADGYTF
J gene: TRBJ1-1; V gene: TRBV3-1/TRBV3-2; clone size: .; D gene: TRBD1; CDR3 DNA: TGTGCCAGCAGCAAACGGACAGGGGGCATTGTCGCTATGGCTTTCTTT; CDR3 protein: CASSKRTGGIVAMAFF
J gene: TRBJ2-3; V gene: TRBV11-3; clone size: once; D gene: .; CDR3 DNA: TGTGCCAGCAGCTTCAATCGGGGGATAGGCACAGATACGCAGTATTTT; CDR3 protein: CASSFNRGIGTDTQYF
J gene: TRBJ1-2; V gene: TRBV11-2; clone size: .; D gene: TRBD1; CDR3 DNA: TGTGCCAGCAGCTTAGCGGGACAGGGCGGCTATGGCTACACCTTC; CDR3 protein: CASSLAGQGGYGYTF
J gene: TRBJ1-6; V gene: TRBV30; clone size: .; D gene: .; CDR3 DNA: TGTGCCTGCCCCTCCCGGCGCGGTAATTCACCCCTCCACTTT; CDR3 protein: CACPSRRGNSPLHF
J gene: TRBJ2-7; V gene: TRBV13; clone size: once; D gene: TRBD2; CDR3 DNA: TGTGCCAGCAGTTACGGACTAGCGGGGGGCTCTTCCTACGAGCAGTACTTC; CDR3 protein: CASSYGLAGGSSYEQYF
J gene: TRBJ1-2; V gene: TRBV12-3/TRBV12-4; clone size: few; D gene: .; CDR3 DNA: TGTGCCAGCAGTCCGGGAGCTCGTTATGGCTACACCTTC; CDR3 protein: CASSPGARYGYTF
J gene: TRBJ1-1; V gene: TRBV7-9; clone size: few; D gene: .; CDR3 DNA: TGTGCCAGCAGCCAACAGGCGAACACTGAAGCTTTCTTT; CDR3 protein: CASSQQANTEAFF
J gene: TRBJ1-3; V gene: TRBV12-5; clone size: few; D gene: .; CDR3 DNA: TGTGCTAGTGCTCGGGGAGCGGCTGGAAACACCATATATTTT; CDR3 protein: CASARGAAGNTIYF
J gene: TRBJ2-2; V gene: TRBV2; clone size: once; D gene: .; CDR3 DNA: TGTGCCAGCAGAGCGGACAACACCGGGGAGCTGTTTTTT; CDR3 protein: CASRADNTGELFF
J gene: TRBJ2-1; V gene: TRBV9; clone size: .; D gene: TRBD2; CDR3 DNA: TGTGCCAGCAGCGTAGACGGTAGCGGGGGCCCCACAAACAATGAGCAGTTCTTC; CDR3 protein: CASSVDGSGGPTNNEQFF
J gene: TRBJ1-4; V gene: TRBV2; clone size: .; D gene: .; CDR3 DNA: TGTGCCAGCAGTGATCTTGCAACTAATGAAAAACTGTTTTTT; CDR3 protein: CASSDLATNEKLFF
J gene: TRBJ1-1; V gene: TRBV12-3/TRBV12-4; clone size: .; D gene: TRBD1; CDR3 DNA: TGTGCCAGCAGCTACGACAGGGTAAGAGCTTTCTTT; CDR3 protein: CASSYDRVRAFF
J gene: TRBJ1-1; V gene: TRBV5-8; clone size: once; D gene: .; CDR3 DNA: TGTGCCAGCAGCTTGAGGCTGGGAGGGGGAAGTAACACTGAAGCTTTCTTT; CDR3 protein: CASSLRLGGGSNTEAFF
J gene: TRBJ1-1; V gene: TRBV6-5; clone size: .; D gene: .; CDR3 DNA: TGTGCCAGTACAGGGTGGGCAGAAGCTTTCTTT; CDR3 protein: CASTGWAEAFF
J gene: TRBJ1-1; V gene: TRBV6-5; clone size: few; D gene: .; CDR3 DNA: TGTGCCAGCAGTTACGGGAGCCTGAACACTGAAGCTTTCTTT; CDR3 protein: CASSYGSLNTEAFF
J gene: TRBJ2-2; V gene: TRBV7-2; clone size: .; D gene: .; CDR3 DNA: TGTGCCAGCAGCTTAGTCCCCCAGGGGAGGGCCGGGGAGCTGTTTTTT; CDR3 protein: CASSLVPQGRAGELFF
J gene: TRBJ1-5; V gene: TRBV5-6; clone size: .; D gene: TRBD1; CDR3 DNA: TGTGCCAGCAGCTACGGGACAGGGGGCAATCAGCCCCAGCATTTT; CDR3 protein: CASSYGTGGNQPQHF
J gene: TRBJ1-5; V gene: TRBV6-4; clone size: .; D gene: TRBD1; CDR3 DNA: TGTGCCAGCAACCCGGGGACAGTCAATCAGCCCCAGCATTTT; CDR3 protein: CASNPGTVNQPQHF
J gene: TRBJ1-2; V gene: TRBV5-4; clone size: .; D gene: .; CDR3 DNA: TGTGCCAGCAGCTTGGCGGGGGACGGCTACACCTTC; CDR3 protein: CASSLAGDGYTF
J gene: TRBJ2-2; V gene: TRBV4-1; clone size: .; D gene: .; CDR3 DNA: TGCGCCAGCAGCCAAGACGCAGGTAACACCGGGGAGCTGTTTTTT; CDR3 protein: CASSQDAGNTGELFF
J gene: TRBJ1-2; V gene: TRBV27; clone size: .; D gene: TRBD1; CDR3 DNA: TGTGCCAGCAGCCGGGACAGAAACTATGGCTACACCTTC; CDR3 protein: CASSRDRNYGYTF
J gene: TRBJ2-7; V gene: TRBV7-9; clone size: .; D gene: TRBD1; CDR3 DNA: TGTGCCAGCAGCGCCCTGACAGGGAGCTCCTACGAGCAGTACTTC; CDR3 protein: CASSALTGSSYEQYF
J gene: TRBJ1-4; V gene: TRBV10-2; clone size: .; D gene: TRBD1; CDR3 DNA: TGCGCCAGCAGTCTACAGGGGGCTGAAAAACTGTTTTTT; CDR3 protein: CASSLQGAEKLFF
J gene: TRBJ2-1; V gene: TRBV7-9; clone size: .; D gene: .; CDR3 DNA: TGTGCCAGCAGCCAAGGGGGGGGCTACTACAATGAGCAGTTCTTC; CDR3 protein: CASSQGGGYYNEQFF
J gene: TRBJ1-2; V gene: TRBV2; clone size: .; D gene: .; CDR3 DNA: TGTGCCAGCAGTGAGCACAGCCTTAACTATGGCTACACCTTC; CDR3 protein: CASSEHSLNYGYTF
J gene: TRBJ2-1; V gene: TRBV12-3/TRBV12-4; clone size: .; D gene: .; CDR3 DNA: TGTGCCAGCAGTTTCTCGTTGTACAATGAGCAGTTCTTC; CDR3 protein: CASSFSLYNEQFF
J gene: TRBJ2-1; V gene: TRBV2; clone size: .; D gene: .; CDR3 DNA: TGTGCCAGCAGTGAAGCGCCGGATGAGCAGTTCTTC; CDR3 protein: CASSEAPDEQFF